A selection of T cell receptor beta chains follows, all from one sample in a study of post-analysis software for immune sequencing data. TCRdb redid the calling of the PCR reads with MiXCR, one entry per CDR3 protein. The table has about 200,000 distinct CDR3 sequences, roughly 28% seen once; the top ten hold roughly 3.4%. The source material was blood. Receptors were obtained from a girl aged 2-17 years with multiple sclerosis. Both conserved end residues are part of each CDR3. Each record gives: D gene, V gene, clone size, J gene, CDR3 protein, CDR3 DNA. A D gene is named only where the DNA matches it firmly. Size values are once, few and many counts, or a class for expanded clones, and some rows have none.

-,TRBV20-1,-,TRBJ2-4,CSARDGAGAKNIQYF,TGCAGTGCTAGAGACGGGGCAGGGGCCAAAAACATTCAGTACTTC
-,TRBV29-1,many,TRBJ2-1,CSVEWRGRGEEQFF,TGCAGCGTTGAATGGCGAGGACGGGGCGAGGAGCAGTTCTTC
-,TRBV3-1,-,TRBJ1-5,CASSLSGGNQPQHF,TGTGCCAGCAGCCTTTCGGGGGGCAATCAGCCCCAGCATTTT
-,TRBV28,-,TRBJ2-7,CDLGSAQYF,TGTGATCTCGGGTCGGCGCAGTACTTC
-,TRBV21-1,many,TRBJ2-5,CASTQRPETQYF,TGTGCCAGCACCCAGCGGCCGGAGACCCAGTACTTC
TRBD1,TRBV24-1,-,TRBJ2-1,CATSERQGAPYNEQFF,TGTGCCACCAGTGAGCGACAGGGGGCGCCCTACAATGAGCAGTTCTTC
-,TRBV11-2,-,TRBJ1-2,CASSLEYGYTF,TGTGCCAGCAGCTTAGAGTATGGCTACACCTTC
-,TRBV10-2,-,TRBJ1-5,CASRRDGSSNQPQHF,TGCGCCAGCAGGAGGGATGGATCGAGCAATCAGCCCCAGCATTTT
TRBD2,TRBV20-1,few,TRBJ2-3,CSARLAAHTDTQYF,TGCAGTGCTCGTCTAGCGGCCCACACAGATACGCAGTATTTT
TRBD2,TRBV4-2,many,TRBJ2-3,CASSHNSGSSDTQYF,TGTGCCAGCAGCCACAATAGCGGGAGCTCAGATACGCAGTATTTT
-,TRBV5-1,many,TRBJ2-3,CASRDITDTQYF,TGCGCCAGCAGGGACATCACAGATACGCAGTATTTT
-,TRBV5-1,few,TRBJ2-7,CASSRGREYEQYF,TGCGCCAGCAGCCGGGGACGGGAATACGAGCAGTACTTC
-,TRBV5-1,few,TRBJ1-1,CASKAEPNTEAFF,TGCGCCAGCAAGGCCGAACCGAACACTGAAGCTTTCTTT
-,TRBV18,few,TRBJ1-1,CASSPREVGRSNTEAFF,TGTGCCAGCTCACCACGGGAAGTGGGCAGGAGCAACACTGAAGCTTTCTTT
TRBD2,TRBV12-3/TRBV12-4,many,TRBJ2-5,CASSSWTSGQETQYF,TGTGCCAGCAGTTCCTGGACTAGCGGCCAAGAGACCCAGTACTTC
TRBD2,TRBV7-3,-,TRBJ2-7,CVSSLGPGLAKTRYF,TGTGTCAGCAGCTTAGGTCCGGGACTAGCAAAGACCCGGTACTTC
-,TRBV5-1,few,TRBJ2-3,CASSPRQRRSTDTQYF,TGCGCCAGCAGCCCTAGACAGAGAAGGAGCACAGATACGCAGTATTTT
-,TRBV6-1,-,TRBJ1-2,CASSAGVMAGYTF,TGTGCCAGCAGTGCAGGGGTCATGGCCGGCTACACCTTC
-,TRBV10-3,few,TRBJ1-1,CAIGVGMNTEAFF,TGTGCCATCGGAGTGGGGATGAACACTGAAGCTTTCTTT
TRBD2,TRBV6-1,-,TRBJ2-7,CASTLLAGVYEQYF,TGTGCCAGCACCCTACTAGCGGGAGTTTACGAGCAGTACTTC
TRBD1,TRBV28,-,TRBJ1-2,CANRTGQDGGYTF,TGTGCCAATAGAACGGGACAGGACGGGGGCTACACCTTC
TRBD1,TRBV20-1,few,TRBJ1-2,CSASTFRTGDGGYTF,TGCAGTGCTAGTACTTTTCGGACAGGGGACGGCGGCTACACCTTC
TRBD2,TRBV12-3/TRBV12-4,many,TRBJ2-3,CASSPTSGGRADTQYF,TGTGCCAGCAGTCCGACTAGCGGGGGACGTGCAGATACGCAGTATTTT
-,TRBV28,-,TRBJ2-7,CASTITRAGAYEQYF,TGTGCCAGCACCATCACGCGGGCAGGGGCCTACGAGCAGTACTTC
-,TRBV2,few,TRBJ1-1,CASRAGHSTEAFF,TGTGCCAGCAGAGCGGGGCATAGCACTGAAGCTTTCTTT
-,TRBV6-1,-,TRBJ1-5,CASSEREGGQPQHF,TGTGCCAGCAGTGAAAGGGAAGGAGGTCAGCCCCAGCATTTT
-,TRBV7-9,-,TRBJ1-4,CASSFLGGEGGKLFF,TGTGCCAGCAGCTTCTTGGGGGGGGAAGGCGGAAAACTGTTTTTT
-,TRBV21-1,many,TRBJ2-1,CASSKVAGRNEQFF,TGTGCCAGCAGCAAAGTGGCGGGGCGCAATGAGCAGTTCTTC
TRBD1,TRBV30,-,TRBJ1-1,CAWSPTTGTFF,TGTGCCTGGAGTCCGACGACAGGGACTTTCTTT
TRBD1,TRBV29-1,many,TRBJ1-2,CSVRTGTGNGYTF,TGCAGCGTTAGAACCGGGACAGGGAATGGCTACACCTTC
TRBD2,TRBV7-3,many,TRBJ2-1,CASSLGLAGGGHEQFF,TGTGCCAGCAGCTTGGGACTAGCGGGGGGCGGCCATGAGCAGTTCTTC
-,TRBV6-5,-,TRBJ2-7,CASRSSLGLPSYEQYF,TGTGCCAGCAGATCTTCCCTAGGACTACCATCCTACGAGCAGTACTTC
TRBD1,TRBV7-9,-,TRBJ1-5,CASSWGGQGLSNQPQHF,TGTGCCAGCAGCTGGGGGGGACAGGGGCTGAGCAATCAGCCCCAGCATTTT
-,TRBV7-9,few,TRBJ1-2,CASSLSSFVGYTF,TGTGCCAGCAGCTTAAGTAGCTTTGTTGGCTACACCTTC
-,TRBV5-1,many,TRBJ2-5,CASRPGQYQETQYF,TGCGCCAGCAGACCCGGACAATACCAAGAGACCCAGTACTTC
-,TRBV20-1,few,TRBJ2-2,CSAPFGTNTGELFF,TGCAGTGCTCCATTTGGGACGAACACCGGGGAGCTGTTTTTT
-,TRBV20-1,-,TRBJ2-7,CSASPASDTYEQYF,TGCAGTGCTAGTCCGGCTAGCGACACCTACGAGCAGTACTTC
-,TRBV25-1,many,TRBJ1-2,CASSGNYGYTF,TGTGCCAGCAGTGGCAACTATGGCTACACCTTC
-,TRBV20-1,many,TRBJ2-3,CSALNPGTDTQYF,TGCAGTGCCCTCAATCCGGGGACAGATACGCAGTATTTT
-,TRBV28,few,TRBJ2-3,CASSGRREQYF,TGTGCCAGCAGCGGACGTAGGGAACAGTATTTT
-,TRBV10-1,many,TRBJ2-7,CASSEGLQGGSFEQYF,TGCGCCAGCAGCGAAGGGCTGCAGGGGGGATCCTTCGAGCAGTACTTC
-,TRBV18,few,TRBJ2-5,CASSPPGETQYF,TGTGCCAGCTCACCACCGGGAGAGACCCAGTACTTC
-,TRBV5-1,many,TRBJ2-4,CASSAYGTMGNIQYF,TGCGCCAGCAGCGCTTATGGGACAATGGGAAACATTCAGTACTTC